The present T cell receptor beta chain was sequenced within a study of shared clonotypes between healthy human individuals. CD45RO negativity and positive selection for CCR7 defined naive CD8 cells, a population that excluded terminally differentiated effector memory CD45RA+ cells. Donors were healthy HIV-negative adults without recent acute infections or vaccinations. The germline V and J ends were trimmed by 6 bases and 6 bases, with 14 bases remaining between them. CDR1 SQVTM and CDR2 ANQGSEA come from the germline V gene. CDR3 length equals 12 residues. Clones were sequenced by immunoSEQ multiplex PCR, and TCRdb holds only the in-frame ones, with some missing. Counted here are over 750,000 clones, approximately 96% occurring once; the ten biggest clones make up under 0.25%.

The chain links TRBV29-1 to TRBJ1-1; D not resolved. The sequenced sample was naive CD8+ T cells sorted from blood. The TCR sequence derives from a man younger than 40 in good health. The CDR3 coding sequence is TGCAGCGTGGTAATGGGTGGGGCTGAAGCTTTCTTT. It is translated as CSVVMGGAEAFF.